The rows below give T cell receptor beta chains drawn from one sample of a study of blood T cell repertoires in COVID-19. Sequencing was performed with immunoSEQ multiplex PCR; in TCRdb, only in-frame clones are kept and a portion is missing. The repertoire consists of 100,000 to 150,000 clones, with approximately 84% occurring once and the leading ten covering 1.9%. Specimen: peripheral blood. These receptors all come from a man aged 65-85 years with acute or convalescent COVID-19. The CDR3 runs from the conserved cysteine through the conserved F or W. D genes are given only for firm matches. Only part of the rows carry a size: once, few, many, or a class if the clone is expanded.

size,V,J,D,CDR3,DNA
-,TRBV7-9,TRBJ1-2,-,CASSLLGGAAYGYTF,TGTGCCAGCAGCTTATTAGGGGGGGCAGCCTATGGCTACACCTTC
-,TRBV5-1,TRBJ1-1,-,CASSLRQEKGEAFF,TGCGCCAGCAGCTTGAGACAGGAGAAGGGTGAAGCTTTCTTT
-,TRBV11-3,TRBJ1-2,TRBD1,CASSQQGANGYTF,TGTGCCAGCAGTCAACAGGGGGCGAATGGCTACACCTTC
-,TRBV28,TRBJ2-5,TRBD2,CASSYWTSGASTQYF,TGTGCCAGCAGTTATTGGACTAGCGGGGCTTCGACCCAGTACTTC
-,TRBV5-8,TRBJ2-3,TRBD2,CASSSPSGGPYTQYF,TGTGCCAGCAGCTCCCCTAGCGGGGGTCCATATACGCAGTATTTT
few,TRBV13,TRBJ2-7,TRBD2,CASSRGLGSYEQYF,TGTGCCAGCAGCCGCGGACTAGGGAGCTACGAGCAGTACTTC
-,TRBV29-1,TRBJ2-7,TRBD1,CSVLLTGGYEQYF,TGCAGCGTTTTACTAACAGGGGGCTACGAGCAGTACTTC
few,TRBV28,TRBJ1-2,TRBD1,CASSLTGNYGYTF,TGTGCCAGCAGTTTGACAGGGAACTATGGCTACACCTTC
-,TRBV6-1,TRBJ1-2,-,CASSDLGYGYTF,TGTGCCAGCAGTGACCTAGGCTATGGCTACACCTTC
-,TRBV2,TRBJ2-5,-,CASSVQETQYF,TGTGCCAGCAGTGTACAAGAGACCCAGTACTTC
-,TRBV6-5,TRBJ1-6,-,CASSIGGLRGSPLHF,TGTGCCAGCAGCATCGGAGGCCTGCGGGGTTCACCCCTCCACTTT
-,TRBV6-6,TRBJ2-7,-,CASSPGTTYEQYF,TGTGCCAGCAGTCCCGGGACAACCTACGAGCAGTACTTC
-,TRBV28,TRBJ1-2,-,CASSLGTRGFGGYTF,TGTGCCAGCAGTTTAGGTACGAGGGGGTTTGGTGGCTACACCTTC
-,TRBV25-1,TRBJ1-1,-,CASSVAHNTEAFF,TGTGCCAGCAGTGTGGCCCATAACACTGAAGCTTTCTTT
-,TRBV5-1,TRBJ1-6,TRBD1,CASRLVGRWRDSYNSPLHF,TGCGCCAGCAGATTGGTGGGTAGGTGGAGGGACAGCTATAATTCACCCCTCCACTTT
-,TRBV5-1,TRBJ2-2,TRBD2,CASSLTARSGGHRGELFF,TGCGCCAGCAGCTTGACCGCGCGGAGCGGGGGACATAGAGGGGAGCTGTTTTTT
few,TRBV5-1,TRBJ1-4,-,CASRPAAGNEKLFF,TGCGCCAGCAGGCCCGCGGCGGGAAATGAAAAACTGTTTTTT
-,TRBV5-5,TRBJ2-7,-,CASSLEEGRYEQYF,TGTGCCAGCAGCTTGGAGGAGGGGAGGTACGAGCAGTACTTC
-,TRBV2,TRBJ1-1,-,CASIQRGGRKNTEAFF,TGTGCCAGCATTCAAAGGGGCGGACGAAAGAACACTGAAGCTTTCTTT
-,TRBV6-5,TRBJ1-5,TRBD1,CASSPDRDQPQHF,TGTGCCAGCAGTCCCGACAGGGACCAGCCCCAGCATTTT